The 21 T cell receptor beta chains listed next were all sequenced from one sample in a study of graft-versus-host responses after intestinal transplantation. The method was immunoSEQ multiplex PCR; TCRdb's version includes in-frame clones alone and lacks a portion of them. The table shows about 14,000 clones, with roughly 32% occurring only once. With roughly 200,000 irradiated, violet-dye-labeled stimulator cells, roughly 200,000 CFSE-labeled responder cells were plated. Sequencing was performed on alloreactive CD8+ T cells from a mixed lymphocyte reaction culture, taken before intestinal transplant. The subset denotes: CFSE-low proliferating T cells sorted from roughly 6-day pre-transplant mixed lymphocyte reaction (GvH or HvG direction). The receptors were gathered from a human patient who received an intestinal transplant.

The genes are TRBV7-9 and TRBJ1-2, with TRBD1 identical over 8 bases. Trimming cost V 5 bases and J 6 bases; bases outside gene matches: 5. The CDR3 totals 13 residues. Germline CDR1 and CDR2: SEHNR and FQNEAQ (reference sequence). The DNA of the CDR3 is TGTGCCAGCAGCCACGGGACAGGCGATGGCTACACCTTC. Its protein is CASSHGTGDGYTF.

This chain joins TRBV6-5 and TRBJ2-5; TRBD2 matches at 7 bases. Trimming at V came to 7 bases and at J to 4 bases, leaving 12 bases not matched to a gene. Germline CDR1 reads MNHEY; CDR2 reads SVGAGI. The CDR3 runs to 15 residues. CDR3 bases: TGTGCCAGCACCATCTGGGAGGGAATGGTAGAGACCCAGTACTTC. This sequence encodes CASTIWEGMVETQYF.

This clone has just one count. The rearrangement links TRBV6-1 to TRBJ1-4; D is ambiguous. CDR1 is MNHNS, CDR2 SASEGT, per germline. V lost 2 bases, J lost 2 bases, and 27 bases lay in between. The CDR3 extends over 21 amino acids. This CDR3 reads CASSEFGPRVLRIGTNEKLFF. The DNA for the CDR3 is TGTGCCAGCAGTGAATTCGGTCCGAGAGTACTACGGATTGGCACTAATGAAAAACTGTTTTTT.

In its sample, this clone was seen a few times. This chain uses TRBV10-3 with TRBJ1-6; 7 bases line up with TRBD1. V trimming: 3 bases; J trimming: 5 bases; junction bases outside the gene matches: 1. Germline CDR1 is ENHRY and CDR2 is SYGVKD. The CDR3 is 14 residues long. CDR3 DNA: TGTGCCATCAGTGACACAGGGGATAATTCACCCCTCCACTTT. Translated, it gives CAISDTGDNSPLHF.

The genes are TRBV7-9 and TRBJ2-5; D gene uncertain. CDR1 is SEHNR, CDR2 FQNEAQ, per germline (reference sequence). The V end was cut by 1 base, the J end by 5 bases, with 11 bases between. This CDR3 spans 14 amino acids. For the CDR3, the DNA is TGTGCCAGCAGCTTAGTACCAGTGAGGGAGACCCAGTACTTC. Protein sequence: CASSLVPVRETQYF.

This clone was counted only a few times. In DNA form, the CDR3 reads TGTGCCAGCAGTAAGACAACAGGGCTACAAGAGACCCAGTACTTC. It translates to CASSKTTGLQETQYF. This chain uses TRBV27 with TRBJ2-5; tentative D call: TRBD1 (6 bases). The CDR3 is 15 residues long. Germline CDR1 is MNHEY and CDR2 is SMNVEV (reference sequence). The germline V and J ends were trimmed by 5 bases and 2 bases, with 15 bases remaining between them.

V gene TRBV2 combines with J gene TRBJ2-7; TRBD2 matches 8 bases. The V segment lost 3 bases and the J segment 2 bases; nucleotides outside the gene matches: 6. The length of the CDR3 is 15 residues. In germline, CDR1 is SNHLY, CDR2 FYNNEI. CDR3 DNA sequence: TGTGCCAGCAGTGACTCCCAGCGGGGGCCCTACGAGCAGTACTTC. Amino acids: CASSDSQRGPYEQYF.

This clone has more than one count but fewer than ten. The gene calls are TRBV5-6 and TRBJ1-2; D perhaps matches TRBD1 (5 bases). Germline-derived CDR1 and CDR2 are SGHDT and YYEEEE. The CDR3 sequence is 16 residues long. With 4 bases removed from V and 3 bases from J, the gap between germline ends came to 19 bases. CDR3 sequence reads: CASSDLPGTAYYGYTF. The CDR3 DNA is TGTGCCAGCAGCGACCTTCCCGGGACTGCGTACTATGGCTACACCTTC.

The rearrangement links TRBV2 to TRBJ1-3; maybe TRBD1 (5 bases). Between the trimmed V and J ends, which lost 4 bases and 2 bases, there was a span of 9 bases. The length of the CDR3 is 14 residues. Germline values: CDR1 SNHLY, CDR2 FYNNEI. For the CDR3, the DNA is TGTGCCAGCAGTGTTCGGGGACCTGGAAACACCATATATTTT. Amino acids: CASSVRGPGNTIYF.

This clone was seen only a few times. The chain recombines TRBV27 with TRBJ1-1; the D gene is possibly TRBD1 (6 bases). The CDR3 sequence is 14 residues long. Trimming pared 8 bases from V and 2 bases from J, leaving 15 bases between. Germline V lookup: CDR1 MNHEY, CDR2 SMNVEV (reference sequence). CDR3 coding DNA: TGTGCCAGCCGGCTACAGGGAACCAACACTGAAGCTTTCTTT. This codes for CASRLQGTNTEAFF.

The chain couples TRBV4-3 to TRBJ1-2; perhaps TRBD1 as D (5 bases). Between the trimmed V and J ends, which lost 1 base and 8 bases, there was a span of 17 bases. The CDR3 runs to 15 residues. Germline lookup yields CDR1 LGHNA and CDR2 YSLEER. CDR3 DNA sequence: TGCGCCAGCAGCCAAGTATGGGGTAGGGGCAAGGGCTACACCTTC. This translates into CASSQVWGRGKGYTF.

This chain uses TRBV7-2 with TRBJ2-7; 9 bases match TRBD2. The germline V gene has CDR1 SGHTA and CDR2 FQGNSA. The ends lost 5 bases at V and 4 bases at J; junction bases unmatched: 15. The CDR3 runs to 17 residues. The chain's CDR3 is CASSPPSVGGGAYEQYF. The CDR3, as DNA: TGTGCCAGCAGCCCCCCGAGCGTGGGCGGGGGGGCGTACGAGCAGTACTTC.

V is TRBV2 and J is TRBJ2-7; D ambiguous. Germline-derived CDR1 and CDR2 are SNHLY and FYNNEI. The CDR3 is 14 amino acids. V shed 4 bases and J shed 5 bases, with 15 bases lying between them. Here the CDR3 reads CASSVTGWAHEQYF. DNA of the CDR3: TGTGCCAGCAGTGTGACGGGCTGGGCGCACGAGCAGTACTTC.

This clone was seen once. CDR3 nucleotides: TGCGCCAGCAGCTTGAGCGTCTCGGGGATACTAGCGGGGGATGAGCAGTTCTTC. It yields the protein CASSLSVSGILAGDEQFF. The chain combines TRBV5-1 with TRBJ2-1; TRBD2 matches 11 bases. The V gene end was trimmed by 1 base and the J gene end by 8 bases; junction bases not matched to a gene: 14. Germline lookup yields CDR1 SGHRS and CDR2 YFSETQ. The CDR3 sequence is 18 residues long.

Written as DNA, the CDR3 is TGTGCCAGCAGCTTAAATCAGGGGGCATACGAGCAGTACTTC. It translates to CASSLNQGAYEQYF. The gene calls are TRBV5-6 and TRBJ2-7; TRBD1 matches 8 bases. CDR3 length: 14 residues. The ends lost 2 bases at V and 4 bases at J; junction bases unmatched: 5. Germline-derived CDR1 and CDR2 are SGHDT and YYEEEE. Using reference TRBV5-6 and TRBJ2-7 for the parts outside the CDR3, the full variable domain is DAGVTQSPTHLIKTRGQQVTLRCSPKSGHDTVSWYQQALGQGPQFIFQYYEEEERQRGNFPDRFSGHQFPNYSSELNVNALLLGDSALYLCASSLNQGAYEQYFGPGTRLTVT.

The chain is built from TRBV5-1 and TRBJ1-2; the D is unclear. The CDR3 sequence is 13 residues long. In germline, CDR1 is SGHRS, CDR2 YFSETQ. V lost 3 bases and J lost 5, with 11 bases in between. In DNA, the CDR3 is TGCGCCAGCAGCTGGATGGACCGTTATGGCTACACCTTC. This encodes CASSWMDRYGYTF. The full variable domain, completed using reference TRBV5-1 and TRBJ1-2, is KAGVTQTPRYLIKTRGQQVTLSCSPISGHRSVSWYQQTPGQGLQFLFEYFSETQRNKGNFPGRFSGRQFSNSRSEMNVSTLELGDSALYLCASSWMDRYGYTFGSGTRLTVV.

V usage is TRBV5-1 and J usage is TRBJ2-2, with 11 bases lining up with TRBD2. This CDR3 comprises 17 residues. Germline V CDR1 and CDR2: SGHRS, YFSETQ. Unmatched junction bases numbered 5, after V lost 1 base and J lost 3 bases. Here the CDR3 reads CASSLHPSGGYTGELFF. The CDR3 DNA sequence: TGCGCCAGCAGCTTGCACCCTAGCGGGGGGTACACCGGGGAGCTGTTTTTT.

Here the CDR3 reads CASSFFRGDTQYF. CDR3 sequence (DNA): TGTGCCAGCAGCTTCTTCAGGGGAGATACGCAGTATTTT. V is TRBV5-6 and J is TRBJ2-3, with a possible D match to TRBD1 (6 bases). The CDR3 length is 13 residues. V lost 2 bases and J 5 bases, leaving 9 bases between the germline ends. Germline values: CDR1 SGHDT, CDR2 YYEEEE.

As DNA, the CDR3 is TGTGCCAGCAGCGACGACTCCCACCCTGGAAACACCATATATTTT. This sequence encodes CASSDDSHPGNTIYF. The chain combines TRBV7-8 with TRBJ1-3; D call uncertain. The germline V and J ends were trimmed by 5 bases and 2 bases, with 13 bases remaining between them. Per germline, CDR1 SGHVS and CDR2 FQNEAQ. The CDR3 totals 15 residues. Variable domain in full (rest from reference TRBV7-8 and TRBJ1-3): GAGVSQSPRYKVAKRGQDVALRCDPISGHVSLFWYQQALGQGPEFLTYFQNEAQLDKSGLPSDRFFAERPEGSVSTLKIQRTQQEDSAVYLCASSDDSHPGNTIYFGEGSWLTVV.

V usage is TRBV9 and J usage is TRBJ1-2; D is possibly TRBD1 (5 bases). Germline CDR1 is SGDLS and CDR2 is YYNGEE. V lost 3 bases, J lost 0 bases, and 15 bases lay in between. The CDR3 has 16 amino acids. CDR3: CASSAHRDGSNYGYTF. CDR3 sequence (DNA): TGTGCCAGCAGCGCCCACCGGGACGGATCTAACTATGGCTACACCTTC.

The CDR3 region is CASSLVGLRSPLHF. For the CDR3, the DNA is TGTGCCAGCAGCTTGGTCGGACTCCGGTCACCCCTCCACTTT. The chain is built from TRBV5-6 and TRBJ1-6; D is ambiguous. The CDR3 has 14 amino acids. Trimming removed 0 bases from V and 10 bases from J, with 11 bases in between. CDR1 and CDR2 (germline): SGHDT, YYEEEE.